A selection of T cell receptor beta chains follows, all from one sample in a study of blood T cell repertoires in COVID-19. This table comes from immunoSEQ multiplex PCR, and its TCRdb copy is limited to in-frame clones, with some not included. The sample consists of 150,000 or so clones, approximately 78% of them appearing once. Sequenced input: peripheral blood. The origin of the receptors is a human donor with acute or convalescent COVID-19. The donor label of this sample is uncertain. Both conserved end residues are part of each CDR3. A D gene is named only where the DNA matches it firmly. A row's size may be missing; if present it is once, few, many or a size class.

>13|few|TRBV5-1|-|TRBJ2-7
TGCGCCAGCAGCCCAGGTAGCTCCTACGAGCAGTACTTC
CASSPGSSYEQYF
>14|-|TRBV6-5|-|TRBJ1-1
TGTGCCAGCAGAAACGGACGCACGGCGGGTGAGGCTTTCTTT
CASRNGRTAGEAFF
>18|-|TRBV7-3|-|TRBJ2-7
TGTGCCAGCAGCACCGTAATGGCCCGGGACACTAACTCCTACGAGCAGTACTTC
CASSTVMARDTNSYEQYF
>14|-|TRBV5-1|TRBD1|TRBJ2-3
TGCGCCAGCAGCAGAAGGACAGGGGCAGATACGCAGTATTTT
CASSRRTGADTQYF
>13|-|TRBV4-1|-|TRBJ2-5
TGCGCCAGCAGCCAAGATGGGCTCGAGACCCAGTACTTC
CASSQDGLETQYF
>15|-|TRBV6-2/TRBV6-3|TRBD1|TRBJ1-5
TGTGCCAGCAGTTACCATAGGACAGGGTCTCAGCCCCAGCATTTT
CASSYHRTGSQPQHF
>15|-|TRBV5-4|TRBD1|TRBJ1-5
TGTGCCAGCAGTCCCGGGACAGGGGCCGGTCAGCCCCAGCATTTT
CASSPGTGAGQPQHF
>14|-|TRBV6-4|TRBD1|TRBJ2-3
TGTGCCAGCAGTAAAGGGACAGGGCCAGATACGCAGTATTTT
CASSKGTGPDTQYF
>13|-|TRBV7-2|-|TRBJ2-5
TGTGCCAGCAGCTTAGAAGCGCGGCGGACCCAGTACTTC
CASSLEARRTQYF
>15|few|TRBV7-9|-|TRBJ1-3
TGTGCCAGCAGCTCCCAGGGTCTCTCTGGAAACACCATATATTTT
CASSSQGLSGNTIYF
>16|few|TRBV30|TRBD1|TRBJ1-5
TGTGCCTGGAACCCCAGGGGGCGTCCCGCCAATCAGCCCCAGCATTTT
CAWNPRGRPANQPQHF
>17|-|TRBV18|-|TRBJ1-5
TGTGCCAGCTCACCCTACCGGCCAGGGGCTGGCAATCAGCCCCAGCATTTT
CASSPYRPGAGNQPQHF
>18|-|TRBV4-3|-|TRBJ1-5
TGCGCCAGCAGCCAAGAGGTTTCGAACAGGGCCAGCAATCAGCCCCAGCATTTT
CASSQEVSNRASNQPQHF
>13|few|TRBV30|-|TRBJ1-2
TGTGCCTGGAGACTTCGGGGGGGCTATGGCTACACCTTC
CAWRLRGGYGYTF
>14|-|TRBV4-1|-|TRBJ1-2
TGCGCCAGCAGCCAAGATCAGGGGAACTATGGCTACACCTTC
CASSQDQGNYGYTF
>15|-|TRBV5-1|TRBD2|TRBJ2-2
TGCGCCAGCAGCTTGGATGGACTAGACACCGGGGAGCTGTTTTTT
CASSLDGLDTGELFF
>12|-|TRBV6-5|TRBD1|TRBJ1-4
TGTGCCAGCAGTTCGCCGGGACAGGACATGTTTTTT
CASSSPGQDMFF
>13|-|TRBV9|-|TRBJ1-2
TGTGCCAGCAGCGTAGTGGCAGGGAATGGCTACACCTTC
CASSVVAGNGYTF
>13|-|TRBV30|TRBD2|TRBJ2-1
TGTGCCTGGGCTAGCGGTTCCTACAATGAGCAGTTCTTC
CAWASGSYNEQFF
>14|-|TRBV6-5|TRBD1|TRBJ1-2
TGTGCCAGCAGAAATACCGGGACAGGGAATGGCTACACCTTC
CASRNTGTGNGYTF
>14|-|TRBV5-5|TRBD1|TRBJ2-2
TGTGCCAGCACCCGGACAGGAAACACCGGGGAGCTGTTTTTT
CASTRTGNTGELFF
>15|-|TRBV18|TRBD1|TRBJ2-2
TGTGCCAGCTCACCGGGACAGCGGAACACCGGGGAGCTGTTTTTT
CASSPGQRNTGELFF
>16|-|TRBV6-1|TRBD1|TRBJ1-4
TGTGCCAGCAGTGCTCGGTCCGGGACAGATAATGAAAAACTGTTTTTT
CASSARSGTDNEKLFF